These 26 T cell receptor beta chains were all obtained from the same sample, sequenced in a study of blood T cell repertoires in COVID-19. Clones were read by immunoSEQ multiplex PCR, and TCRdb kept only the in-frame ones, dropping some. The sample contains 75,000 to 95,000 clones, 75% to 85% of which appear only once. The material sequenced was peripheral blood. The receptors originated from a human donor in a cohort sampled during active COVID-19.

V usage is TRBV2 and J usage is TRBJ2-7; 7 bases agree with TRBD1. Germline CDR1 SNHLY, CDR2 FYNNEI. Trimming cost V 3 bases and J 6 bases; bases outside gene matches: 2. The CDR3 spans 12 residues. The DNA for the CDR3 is TGTGCCAGCAGTGATGCAGGGGGCGAGCAGTACTTC. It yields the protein CASSDAGGEQYF. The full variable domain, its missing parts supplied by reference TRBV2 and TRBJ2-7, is EPEVTQTPSHQVTQMGQEVILRCVPISNHLYFYWYRQILGQKVEFLVSFYNNEISEKSEIFDDQFSVERPDGSNFTLKIRSTKLEDSAMYFCASSDAGGEQYFGPGTRLTVT.

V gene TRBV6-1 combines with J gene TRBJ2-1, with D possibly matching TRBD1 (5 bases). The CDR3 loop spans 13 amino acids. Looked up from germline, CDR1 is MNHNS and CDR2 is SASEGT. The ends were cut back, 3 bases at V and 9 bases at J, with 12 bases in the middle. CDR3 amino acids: CASSEAGPSEQFF. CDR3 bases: TGTGCCAGCAGTGAGGCAGGGCCGAGTGAGCAGTTCTTC.

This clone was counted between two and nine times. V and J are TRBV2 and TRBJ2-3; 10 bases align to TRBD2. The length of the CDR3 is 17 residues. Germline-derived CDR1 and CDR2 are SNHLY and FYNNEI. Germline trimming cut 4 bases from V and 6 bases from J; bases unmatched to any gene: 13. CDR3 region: CASSVRSGGLSPDTQYF. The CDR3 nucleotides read TGTGCCAGCAGTGTTCGTAGCGGGGGGCTCTCGCCCGATACGCAGTATTTT.

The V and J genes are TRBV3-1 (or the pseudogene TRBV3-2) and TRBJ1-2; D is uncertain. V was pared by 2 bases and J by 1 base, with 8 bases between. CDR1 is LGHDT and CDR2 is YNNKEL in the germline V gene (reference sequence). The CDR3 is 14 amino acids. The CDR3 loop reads CASSQLPSNYGYTF. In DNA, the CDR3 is TGTGCCAGCAGCCAATTGCCCAGTAACTATGGCTACACCTTC.

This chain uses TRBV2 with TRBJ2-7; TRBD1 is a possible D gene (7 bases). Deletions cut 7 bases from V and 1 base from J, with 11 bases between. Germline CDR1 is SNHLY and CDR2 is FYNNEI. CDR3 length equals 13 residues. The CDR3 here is CASTGGRSYEQYF. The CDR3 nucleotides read TGTGCCAGCACAGGGGGGAGATCCTACGAGCAGTACTTC. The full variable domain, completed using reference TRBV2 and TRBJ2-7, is EPEVTQTPSHQVTQMGQEVILRCVPISNHLYFYWYRQILGQKVEFLVSFYNNEISEKSEIFDDQFSVERPDGSNFTLKIRSTKLEDSAMYFCASTGGRSYEQYFGPGTRLTVT.

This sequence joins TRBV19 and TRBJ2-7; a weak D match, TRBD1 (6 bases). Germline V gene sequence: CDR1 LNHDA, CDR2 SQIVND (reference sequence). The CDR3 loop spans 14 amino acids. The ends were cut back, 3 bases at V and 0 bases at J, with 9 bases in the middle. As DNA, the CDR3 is TGTGCCAGTAGTATCTGGGACAACTCCTACGAGCAGTACTTC. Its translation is CASSIWDNSYEQYF.

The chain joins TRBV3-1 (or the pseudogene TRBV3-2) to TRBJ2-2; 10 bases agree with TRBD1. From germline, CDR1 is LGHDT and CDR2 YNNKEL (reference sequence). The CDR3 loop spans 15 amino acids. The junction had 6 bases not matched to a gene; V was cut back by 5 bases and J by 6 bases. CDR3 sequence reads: CASSKRQGAPGELFF. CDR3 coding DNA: TGTGCCAGCAGCAAACGACAGGGGGCGCCCGGGGAGCTGTTTTTT.

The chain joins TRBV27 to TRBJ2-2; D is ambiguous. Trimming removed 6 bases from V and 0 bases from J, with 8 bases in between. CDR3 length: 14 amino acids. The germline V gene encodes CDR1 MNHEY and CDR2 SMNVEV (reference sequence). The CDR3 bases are TGTGCCAGCAGCTCCCGTACGAACACCGGGGAGCTGTTTTTT. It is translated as CASSSRTNTGELFF.

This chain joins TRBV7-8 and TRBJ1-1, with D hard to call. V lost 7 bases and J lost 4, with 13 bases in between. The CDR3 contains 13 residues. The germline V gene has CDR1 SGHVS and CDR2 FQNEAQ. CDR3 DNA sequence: TGTGCCAGCACCCTCGGGTTGGGCACTGAAGCTTTCTTT. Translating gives CASTLGLGTEAFF.

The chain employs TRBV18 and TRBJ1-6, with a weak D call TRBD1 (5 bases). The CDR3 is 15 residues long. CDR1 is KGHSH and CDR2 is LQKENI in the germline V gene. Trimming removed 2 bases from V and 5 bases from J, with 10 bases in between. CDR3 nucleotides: TGTGCCAGCTCACCAGATGGGGCACATAATTCACCCCTCCACTTT. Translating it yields CASSPDGAHNSPLHF.

The DNA for the CDR3 is TGTGCCAGCAGCTCCGGTCCGGCGGGCACTGAAGCTTTCTTT. It codes for CASSSGPAGTEAFF. This sequence joins TRBV5-6 and TRBJ1-1; D unresolved. Trimming cost V 3 bases and J 4 bases, with 13 bases left between them. This CDR3 is 14 amino acids long. CDR1 is SGHDT and CDR2 is YYEEEE in the germline V gene.

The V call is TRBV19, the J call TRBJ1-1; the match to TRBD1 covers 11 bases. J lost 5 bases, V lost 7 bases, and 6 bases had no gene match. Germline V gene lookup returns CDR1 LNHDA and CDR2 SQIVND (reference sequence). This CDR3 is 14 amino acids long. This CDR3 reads CASNSGTGGTEAFF. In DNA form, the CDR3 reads TGTGCCAGTAATTCCGGGACAGGGGGGACTGAAGCTTTCTTT.

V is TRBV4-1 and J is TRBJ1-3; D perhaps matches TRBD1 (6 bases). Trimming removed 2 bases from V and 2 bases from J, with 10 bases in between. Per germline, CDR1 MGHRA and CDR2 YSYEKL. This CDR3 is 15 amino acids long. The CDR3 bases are TGCGCCAGCAGCCAATGGGAGGGGGCTGGAAACACCATATATTTT. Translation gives CASSQWEGAGNTIYF.

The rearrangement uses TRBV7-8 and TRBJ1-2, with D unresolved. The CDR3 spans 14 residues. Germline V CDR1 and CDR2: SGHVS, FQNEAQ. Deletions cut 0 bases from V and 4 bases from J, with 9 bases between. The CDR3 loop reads CASSLAMGAYGYTF. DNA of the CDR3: TGTGCCAGCAGCTTAGCTATGGGAGCCTATGGCTACACCTTC.

This chain's CDR3 is CASSIAGGVLTDTQYF. The DNA of the CDR3 is TGTGCCAGTAGTATCGCAGGGGGCGTTCTGACAGATACGCAGTATTTT. The rearrangement uses TRBV19 and TRBJ2-3; 8 bases line up with TRBD1. V was pared by 3 bases and J by 3 bases, with 8 bases of the junction left unmatched. Germline CDR1 and CDR2: LNHDA and SQIVND (reference sequence). CDR3 size: 16 residues. Using reference TRBV19 and TRBJ2-3 for the parts outside the CDR3, the full variable domain is DGGITQSPKYLFRKEGQNVTLSCEQNLNHDAMYWYRQDPGQGLRLIYYSQIVNDFQKGDIAEGYSVSREKKESFPLTVTSAQKNPTAFYLCASSIAGGVLTDTQYFGPGTRLTVL.

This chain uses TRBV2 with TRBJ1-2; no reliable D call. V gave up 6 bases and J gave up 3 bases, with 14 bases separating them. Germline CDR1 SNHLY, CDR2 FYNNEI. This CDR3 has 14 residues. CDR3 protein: CASRKSLADYGYTF. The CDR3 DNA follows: TGTGCCAGCAGGAAAAGTCTGGCAGACTATGGCTACACCTTC.

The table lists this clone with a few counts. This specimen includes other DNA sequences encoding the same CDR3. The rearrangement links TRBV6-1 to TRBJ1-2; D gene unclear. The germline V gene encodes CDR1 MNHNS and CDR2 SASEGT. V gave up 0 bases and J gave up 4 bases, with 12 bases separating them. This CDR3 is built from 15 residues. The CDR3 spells CASSEATRLGYGYTF. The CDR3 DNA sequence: TGTGCCAGCAGTGAAGCTACCAGGTTGGGCTATGGCTACACCTTC.

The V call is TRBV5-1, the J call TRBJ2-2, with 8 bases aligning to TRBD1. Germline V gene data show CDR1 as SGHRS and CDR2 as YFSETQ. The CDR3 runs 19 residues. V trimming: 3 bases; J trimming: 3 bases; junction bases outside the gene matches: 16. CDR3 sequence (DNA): TGCGCCAGCAGCTCCCCTCTTTGGACAGGGAATTTGTACACCGGGGAGCTGTTTTTT. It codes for CASSSPLWTGNLYTGELFF.

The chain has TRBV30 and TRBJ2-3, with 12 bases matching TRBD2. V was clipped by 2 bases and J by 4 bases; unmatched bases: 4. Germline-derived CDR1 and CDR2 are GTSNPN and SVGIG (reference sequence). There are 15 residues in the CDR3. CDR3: CAWSPLAGGPDTQYF. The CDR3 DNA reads TGTGCCTGGAGTCCCCTAGCGGGGGGGCCAGATACGCAGTATTTT.

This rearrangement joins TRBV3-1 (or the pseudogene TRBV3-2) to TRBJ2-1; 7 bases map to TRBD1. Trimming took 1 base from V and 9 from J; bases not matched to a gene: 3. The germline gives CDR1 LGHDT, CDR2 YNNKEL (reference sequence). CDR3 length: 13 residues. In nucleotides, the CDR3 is TGTGCCAGCAGCCAAGTGACAGGGAGTGAGCAGTTCTTC. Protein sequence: CASSQVTGSEQFF.

The CDR3 DNA follows: TGTGCCAGCAGTCCACAGACAGGGCCTAATGAAAAACTGTTTTTT. It encodes CASSPQTGPNEKLFF. The chain joins TRBV2 to TRBJ1-4, with TRBD1 identical over 7 bases. CDR3 length: 15 amino acids. Germline loops: CDR1 SNHLY, CDR2 FYNNEI. The V segment lost 5 bases and the J segment 3 bases; nucleotides outside the gene matches: 6.

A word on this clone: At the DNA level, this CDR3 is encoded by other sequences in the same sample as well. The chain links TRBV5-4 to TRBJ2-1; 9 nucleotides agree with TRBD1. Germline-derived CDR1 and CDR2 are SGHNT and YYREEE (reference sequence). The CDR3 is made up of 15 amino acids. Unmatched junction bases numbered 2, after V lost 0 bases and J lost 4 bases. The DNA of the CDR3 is TGTGCCAGCAGCTTGGAACAGGGGGCATACAATGAGCAGTTCTTC. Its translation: CASSLEQGAYNEQFF.

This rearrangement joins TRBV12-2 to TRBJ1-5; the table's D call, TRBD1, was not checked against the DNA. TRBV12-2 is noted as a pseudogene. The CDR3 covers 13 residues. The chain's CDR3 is CASRLGYIQAQHF. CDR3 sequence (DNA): TGTGCAAGTCGCTTGGGGTATATACAGGCCCAGCATTTT.

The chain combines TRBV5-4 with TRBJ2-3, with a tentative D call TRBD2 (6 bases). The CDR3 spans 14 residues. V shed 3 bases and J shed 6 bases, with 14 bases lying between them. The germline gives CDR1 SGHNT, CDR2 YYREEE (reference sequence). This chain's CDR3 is CASSWRGFGDTQYF. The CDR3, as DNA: TGTGCCAGCAGCTGGCGGGGATTTGGGGATACGCAGTATTTT.

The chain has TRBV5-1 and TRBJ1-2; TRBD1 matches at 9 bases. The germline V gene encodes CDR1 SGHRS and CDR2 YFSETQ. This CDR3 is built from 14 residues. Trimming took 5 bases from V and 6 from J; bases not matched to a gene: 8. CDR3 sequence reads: CASRRGQGLDGYTF. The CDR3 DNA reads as TGCGCCAGCAGACGGGGACAGGGTTTGGATGGCTACACCTTC.

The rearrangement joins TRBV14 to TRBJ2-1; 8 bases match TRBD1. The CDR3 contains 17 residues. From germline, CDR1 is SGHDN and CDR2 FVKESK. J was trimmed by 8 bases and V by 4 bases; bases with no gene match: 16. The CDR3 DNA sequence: TGTGCCAGCAGCCTACGAACCGGGACAGGTGGGTTGTATGAGCAGTTCTTC. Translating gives CASSLRTGTGGLYEQFF. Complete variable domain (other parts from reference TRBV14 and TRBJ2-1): EAGVTQFPSHSVIEKGQTVTLRCDPISGHDNLYWYRRVMGKEIKFLLHFVKESKQDESGMPNNRFLAERTGGTYSTLKVQPAELEDSGVYFCASSLRTGTGGLYEQFFGPGTRLTVL.